The clone carrying this TCR beta chain was observed a few times. Antigen unknown. Using RNA transcripts as the source, TCR beta CDR3 regions were amplified. First-round RT-PCR of the TCR CDR3 relied on the HTBI primer set. TCRdb re-called the multiplex PCR reads through MiXCR, storing one row per CDR3 protein. This sample has hundreds of thousands of distinct CDR3 sequences, with 15% to 20% found just once. This sample is drawn from a study of T cells in Graves' hyperthyroidism and ophthalmopathy. Each person with ophthalmopathy scored at least 3 on the Clinical Activity Score, reached NOSPECS grade 4 or higher, and had been ill under 3 months. Thyroid ultrasound, orbital computed tomography, clinical symptoms, and serum thyroxine and TRAb underpinned diagnoses. The germline V gene has CDR1 SGHKS and CDR2 YYEKEE (reference sequence). The length of the CDR3 is 15 residues. Between the trimmed V and J ends, which lost 0 bases and 4 bases, there was a span of 13 bases.

Findings of the study overall: Also found in blood were most expanded thyroid clonotypes above 0.001. The authors' 13 V-J model separated ophthalmopathy from stable hyperthyroidism.

The sequencing sample was made of blood. The receptor's source is a man aged 35-49 years with Graves' ophthalmopathy. The chain couples TRBV5-5 to TRBJ1-1; D unclear. In DNA form, the CDR3 reads TGTGCCAGCAGCTTGGAGGTCTGGGTCCGCACTGAAGCTTTCTTT. Its translation is CASSLEVWVRTEAFF.